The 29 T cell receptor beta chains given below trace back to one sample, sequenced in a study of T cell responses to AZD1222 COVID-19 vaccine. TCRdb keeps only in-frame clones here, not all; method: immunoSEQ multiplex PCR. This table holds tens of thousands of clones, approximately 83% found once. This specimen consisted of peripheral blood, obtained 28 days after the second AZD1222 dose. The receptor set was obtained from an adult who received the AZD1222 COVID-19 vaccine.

CDR3 protein: CASTNRLQGAPKGGEKLFF. The CDR3 DNA reads as TGTGCCAGCACCAATCGGTTACAGGGGGCCCCAAAGGGTGGTGAAAAACTGTTTTTT. This sequence joins TRBV7-8 and TRBJ1-4, with 9 bases that match TRBD1. This CDR3 is 19 amino acids long. CDR1 is SGHVS and CDR2 is FQNEAQ in the germline V gene. Trimming took 7 bases from V and 7 from J; bases not matched to a gene: 22.

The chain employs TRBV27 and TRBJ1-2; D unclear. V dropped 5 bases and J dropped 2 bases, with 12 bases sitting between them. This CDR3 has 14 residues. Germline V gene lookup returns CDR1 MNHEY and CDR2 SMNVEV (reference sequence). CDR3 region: CASSPLDGNYGYTF. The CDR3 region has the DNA TGTGCCAGCAGTCCCCTAGACGGGAACTATGGCTACACCTTC.

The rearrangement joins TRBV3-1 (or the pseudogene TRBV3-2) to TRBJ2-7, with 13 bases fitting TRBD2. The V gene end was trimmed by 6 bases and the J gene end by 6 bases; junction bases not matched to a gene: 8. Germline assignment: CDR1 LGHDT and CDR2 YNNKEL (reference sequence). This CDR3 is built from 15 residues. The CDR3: CASSQTSGGAVEQYF. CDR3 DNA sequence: TGTGCCAGCAGTCAAACTAGCGGGGGGGCAGTCGAGCAGTACTTC.

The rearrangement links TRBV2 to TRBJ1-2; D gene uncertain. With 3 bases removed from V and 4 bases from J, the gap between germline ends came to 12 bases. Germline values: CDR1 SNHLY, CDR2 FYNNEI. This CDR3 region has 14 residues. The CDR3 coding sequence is TGTGCCAGCAGTGACGGGGTTTTGTTCTATGGCTACACCTTC. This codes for CASSDGVLFYGYTF.

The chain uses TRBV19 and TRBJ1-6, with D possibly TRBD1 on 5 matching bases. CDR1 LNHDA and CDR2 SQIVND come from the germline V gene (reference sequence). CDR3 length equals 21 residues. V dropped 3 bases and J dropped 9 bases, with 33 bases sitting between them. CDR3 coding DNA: TGTGCCAGTAGTATGCCGGGGGGAGGAGGAGGAACTGGTCGGGCCAGTTCACCCCTCCACTTT. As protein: CASSMPGGGGGTGRASSPLHF.

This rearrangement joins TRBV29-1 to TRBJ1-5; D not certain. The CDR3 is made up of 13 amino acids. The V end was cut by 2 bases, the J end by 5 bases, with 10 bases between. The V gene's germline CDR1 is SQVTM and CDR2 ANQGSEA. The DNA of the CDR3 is TGCAGCGTTGAATTGAGTGGAGATCAGCCCCAGCATTTT. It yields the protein CSVELSGDQPQHF.

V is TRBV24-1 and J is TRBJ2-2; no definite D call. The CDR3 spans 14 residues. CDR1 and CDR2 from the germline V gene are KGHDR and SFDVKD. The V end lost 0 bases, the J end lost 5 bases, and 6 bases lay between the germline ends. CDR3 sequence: CATSDLDLTGELFF. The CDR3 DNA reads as TGTGCCACCAGTGATTTGGACCTAACCGGGGAGCTGTTTTTT.

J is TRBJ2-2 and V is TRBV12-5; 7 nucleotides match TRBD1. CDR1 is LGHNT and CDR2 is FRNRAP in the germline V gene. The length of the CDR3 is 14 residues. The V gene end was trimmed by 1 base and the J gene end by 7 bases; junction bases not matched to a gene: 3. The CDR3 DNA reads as TGTGCTAGTGGTTTGGGACAGGGCATCGGGGAGCTGTTTTTT. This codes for CASGLGQGIGELFF.

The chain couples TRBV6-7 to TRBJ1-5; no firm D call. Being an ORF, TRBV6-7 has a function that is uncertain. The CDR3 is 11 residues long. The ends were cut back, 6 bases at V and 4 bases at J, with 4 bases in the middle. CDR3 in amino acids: CASSLNQPQHF. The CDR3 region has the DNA TGTGCCAGCAGCCTAAATCAGCCCCAGCATTTT.

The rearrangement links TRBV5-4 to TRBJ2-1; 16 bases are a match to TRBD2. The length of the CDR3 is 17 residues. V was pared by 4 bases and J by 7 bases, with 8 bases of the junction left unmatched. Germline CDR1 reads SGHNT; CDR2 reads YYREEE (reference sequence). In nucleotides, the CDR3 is TGTGCCAGCAGCGGCTCAGGGACTAGCGGGGGGGTAAATGAGCAGTTCTTC. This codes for CASSGSGTSGGVNEQFF. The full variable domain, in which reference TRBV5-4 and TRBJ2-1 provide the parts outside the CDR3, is ETGVTQSPTHLIKTRGQQVTLRCSSQSGHNTVSWYQQALGQGPQFIFQYYREEENGRGNFPPRFSGLQFPNYSSELNVNALELDDSALYLCASSGSGTSGGVNEQFFGPGTRLTVL.

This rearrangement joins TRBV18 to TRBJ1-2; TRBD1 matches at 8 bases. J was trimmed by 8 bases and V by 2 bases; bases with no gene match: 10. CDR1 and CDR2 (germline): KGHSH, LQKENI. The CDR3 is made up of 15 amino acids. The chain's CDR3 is CASSPGDGQGSGYTF. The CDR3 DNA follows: TGTGCCAGCTCACCAGGGGATGGACAGGGCTCGGGCTACACCTTC.

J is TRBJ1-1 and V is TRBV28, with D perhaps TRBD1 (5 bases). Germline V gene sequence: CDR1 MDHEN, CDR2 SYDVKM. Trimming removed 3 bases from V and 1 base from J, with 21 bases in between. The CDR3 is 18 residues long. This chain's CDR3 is CASSFPPDGGGTNTEAFF. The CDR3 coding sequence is TGTGCCAGCAGTTTCCCCCCGGATGGGGGGGGGACGAACACTGAAGCTTTCTTT.

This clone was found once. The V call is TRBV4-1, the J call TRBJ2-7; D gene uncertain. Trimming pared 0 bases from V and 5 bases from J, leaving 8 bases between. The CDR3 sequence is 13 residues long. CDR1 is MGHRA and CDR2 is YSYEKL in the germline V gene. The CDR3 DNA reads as TGCGCCAGCAGCCAAGAAATATACCACGAGCAGTACTTC. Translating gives CASSQEIYHEQYF.

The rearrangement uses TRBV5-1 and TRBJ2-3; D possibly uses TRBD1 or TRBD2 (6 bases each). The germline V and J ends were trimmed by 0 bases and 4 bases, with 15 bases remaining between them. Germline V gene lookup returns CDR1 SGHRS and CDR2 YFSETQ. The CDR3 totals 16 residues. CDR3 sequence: CASSLDSGGRADTQYF. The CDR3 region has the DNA TGCGCCAGCAGCTTGGACTCTGGGGGGCGCGCAGATACGCAGTATTTT.

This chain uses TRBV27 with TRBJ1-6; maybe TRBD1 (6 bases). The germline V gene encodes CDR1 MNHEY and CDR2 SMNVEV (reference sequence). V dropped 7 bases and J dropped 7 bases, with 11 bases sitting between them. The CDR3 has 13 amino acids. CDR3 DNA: TGTGCCAGCACCTCCACAGGGAATTCACCCCTCCACTTT. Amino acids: CASTSTGNSPLHF.

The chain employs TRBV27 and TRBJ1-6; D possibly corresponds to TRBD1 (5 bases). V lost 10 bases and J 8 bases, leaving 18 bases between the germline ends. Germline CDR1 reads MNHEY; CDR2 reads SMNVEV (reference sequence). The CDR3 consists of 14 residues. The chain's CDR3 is CATSVRDGDSPLHF. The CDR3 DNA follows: TGTGCCACGTCGGTCAGGGACGGTGATTCACCCCTCCACTTT.

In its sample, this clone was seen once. In nucleotides, the CDR3 is TGTGCCAGCAGCCGTCTGGGTCTCGAGCAGTACTTC. Amino acids: CASSRLGLEQYF. The chain links TRBV14 to TRBJ2-7; D is ambiguous. This CDR3 contains 12 residues. V gave up 4 bases and J gave up 6 bases, with 10 bases separating them. Looked up from germline, CDR1 is SGHDN and CDR2 is FVKESK.

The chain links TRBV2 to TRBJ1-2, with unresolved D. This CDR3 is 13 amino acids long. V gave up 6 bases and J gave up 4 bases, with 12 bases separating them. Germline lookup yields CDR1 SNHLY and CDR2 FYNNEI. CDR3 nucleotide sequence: TGTGCCAGCAGGACGGATCACGGCTATGGCTACACCTTC. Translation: CASRTDHGYGYTF.

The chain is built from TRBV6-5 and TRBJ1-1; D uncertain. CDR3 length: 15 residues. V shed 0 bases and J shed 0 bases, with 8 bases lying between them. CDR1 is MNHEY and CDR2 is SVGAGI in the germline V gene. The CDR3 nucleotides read TGTGCCAGCAGTTACTCGCAGCTACTGAACACTGAAGCTTTCTTT. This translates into CASSYSQLLNTEAFF.

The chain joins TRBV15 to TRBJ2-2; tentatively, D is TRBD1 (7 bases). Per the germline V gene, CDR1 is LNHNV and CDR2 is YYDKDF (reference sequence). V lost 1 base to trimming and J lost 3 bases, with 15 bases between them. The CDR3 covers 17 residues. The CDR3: CATSRANQGGYTGELFF. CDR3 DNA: TGTGCCACCAGCAGAGCAAACCAGGGGGGATACACCGGGGAGCTGTTTTTT.

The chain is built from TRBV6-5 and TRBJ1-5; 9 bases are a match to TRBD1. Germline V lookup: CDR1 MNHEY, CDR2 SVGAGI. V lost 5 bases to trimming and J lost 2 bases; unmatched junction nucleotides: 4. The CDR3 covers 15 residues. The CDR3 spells CASSRQGVGNQPQHF. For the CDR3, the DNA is TGTGCCAGCAGTCGACAGGGGGTCGGCAATCAGCCCCAGCATTTT.

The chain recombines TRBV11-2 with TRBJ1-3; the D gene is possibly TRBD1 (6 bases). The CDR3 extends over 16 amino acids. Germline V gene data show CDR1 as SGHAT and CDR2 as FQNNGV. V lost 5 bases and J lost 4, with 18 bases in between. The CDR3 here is CASSQLIGGSGNTIYF. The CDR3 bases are TGTGCCAGCAGCCAACTAATAGGGGGATCAGGAAACACCATATATTTT.

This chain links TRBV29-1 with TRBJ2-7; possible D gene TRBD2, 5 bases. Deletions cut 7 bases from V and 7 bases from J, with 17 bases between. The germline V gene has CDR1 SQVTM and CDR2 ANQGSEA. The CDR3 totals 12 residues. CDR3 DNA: TGCAGCGCAGAGGACTCTCCAACGGAGCAGTACTTC. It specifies CSAEDSPTEQYF.

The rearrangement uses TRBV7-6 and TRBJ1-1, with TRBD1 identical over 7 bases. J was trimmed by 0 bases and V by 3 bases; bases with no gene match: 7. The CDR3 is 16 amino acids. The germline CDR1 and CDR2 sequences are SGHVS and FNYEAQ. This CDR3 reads CASSFDRESMNTEAFF. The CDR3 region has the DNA TGTGCCAGCAGCTTCGACAGGGAGTCCATGAACACTGAAGCTTTCTTT.

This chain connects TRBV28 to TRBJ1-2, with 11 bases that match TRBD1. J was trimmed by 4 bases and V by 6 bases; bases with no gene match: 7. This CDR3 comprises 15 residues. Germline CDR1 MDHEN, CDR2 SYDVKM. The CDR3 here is CASRHPDRGLYGYTF. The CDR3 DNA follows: TGTGCCAGCAGACACCCGGACAGGGGGCTCTATGGCTACACCTTC.

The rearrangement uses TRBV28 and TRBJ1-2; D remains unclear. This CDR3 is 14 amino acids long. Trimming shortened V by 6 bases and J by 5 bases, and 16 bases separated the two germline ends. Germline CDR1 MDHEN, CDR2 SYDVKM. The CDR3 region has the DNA TGTGCCAGCAGCCCCAACCCAACAGATTATGGCTACACCTTC. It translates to CASSPNPTDYGYTF.

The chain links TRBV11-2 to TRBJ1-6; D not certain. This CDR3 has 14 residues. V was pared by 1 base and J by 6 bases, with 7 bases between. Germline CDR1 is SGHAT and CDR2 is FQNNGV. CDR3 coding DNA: TGTGCCAGCAGCTTAGGGCAGGCTAATTCACCCCTCCACTTT. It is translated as CASSLGQANSPLHF.

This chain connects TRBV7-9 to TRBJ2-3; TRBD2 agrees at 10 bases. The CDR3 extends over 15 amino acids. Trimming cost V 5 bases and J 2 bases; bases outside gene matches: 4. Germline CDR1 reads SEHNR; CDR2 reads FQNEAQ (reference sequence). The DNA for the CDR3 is TGTGCCAGCAGCCCAGCGGGGGGGTCCACAGATACGCAGTATTTT. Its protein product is CASSPAGGSTDTQYF.

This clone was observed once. The CDR3 protein is CASKEGPATGNTIYF. CDR3 sequence (DNA): TGTGCCAGCAAAGAAGGGCCGGCCACCGGAAACACCATATATTTT. The chain uses TRBV6-5 and TRBJ1-3; D remains unclear. The CDR3 length is 15 residues. Trimming removed 7 bases from V and 4 bases from J, with 17 bases in between. Germline CDR1 and CDR2: MNHEY and SVGAGI.